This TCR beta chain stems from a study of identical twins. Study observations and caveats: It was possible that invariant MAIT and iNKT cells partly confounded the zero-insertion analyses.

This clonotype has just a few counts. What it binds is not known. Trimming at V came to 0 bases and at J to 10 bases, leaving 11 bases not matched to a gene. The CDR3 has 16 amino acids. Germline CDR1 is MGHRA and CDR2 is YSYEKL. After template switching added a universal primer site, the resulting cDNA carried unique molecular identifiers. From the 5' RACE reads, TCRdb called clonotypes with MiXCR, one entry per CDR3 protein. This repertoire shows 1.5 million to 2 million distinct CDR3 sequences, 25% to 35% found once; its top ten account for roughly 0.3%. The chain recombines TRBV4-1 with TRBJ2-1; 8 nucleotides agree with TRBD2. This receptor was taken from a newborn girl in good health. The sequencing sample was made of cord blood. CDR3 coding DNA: TGCGCCAGCAGCCAAGATGGGTCCGGGAGGGCCGGGGAGCAGTTCTTC. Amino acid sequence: CASSQDGSGRAGEQFF.